This T cell receptor beta chain came from a study of T cell responses to AZD1222 COVID-19 vaccine. General study results and limits: CD4 TCRs associated with vaccination spanned spike, dominating at 160-218 and 743-854. Clonal diversity may have been underestimated in mostly white British donors. Baseline testing showed seropositivity in only six or seven AZD1222 recipients.

Profiled with immunoSEQ multiplex PCR; TCRdb holds only in-frame clones, not every one. The repertoire holds roughly 160,000 clones, with more than 85% as singletons. As regards this clone: What it binds is unknown.

After removal of 2 bases from V and 0 bases from J, the junction contained 4 bases not matched to a gene. The CDR3 consists of 17 residues. Germline CDR1 LGHNA, CDR2 YSLEER. The TCR comes from an adult in good health. The sample consisted of peripheral blood, taken on day 0 of AZD1222 vaccination. The V gene is TRBV4-3, the J gene TRBJ2-6, with 7 bases identical to TRBD2. CDR3 bases: TGCGCCAGCAGCCAACGACCGGGGGGCTCTGGGGCCAACGTCCTGACTTTC. It specifies CASSQRPGGSGANVLTF.